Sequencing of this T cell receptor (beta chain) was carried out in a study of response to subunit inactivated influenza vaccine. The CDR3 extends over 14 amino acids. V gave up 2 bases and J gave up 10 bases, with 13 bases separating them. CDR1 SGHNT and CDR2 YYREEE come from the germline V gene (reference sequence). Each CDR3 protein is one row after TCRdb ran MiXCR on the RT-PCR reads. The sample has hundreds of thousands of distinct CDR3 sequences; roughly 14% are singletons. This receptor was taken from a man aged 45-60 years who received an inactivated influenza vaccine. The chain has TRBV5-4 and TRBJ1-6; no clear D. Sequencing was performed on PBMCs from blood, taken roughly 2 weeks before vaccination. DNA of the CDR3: TGTGCCAGCAGCTTCGGACTAAAAGGATCACCCCTCCACTTT. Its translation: CASSFGLKGSPLHF.